Shown below are 25 T cell receptor beta chains from a single sample sequenced in a study of blood T cell repertoires in COVID-19. Sequencing was performed with immunoSEQ multiplex PCR; in TCRdb, only in-frame clones are kept and a portion is missing. Among about 400,000 clones, around nine tenths were seen once, and the ten largest hold 3%. The sample consisted of peripheral blood. Receptors were obtained from a human donor in a cohort sampled during active COVID-19.

The chain uses TRBV6-5 and TRBJ1-2, with TRBD1 matching over 8 bases. Germline V CDR1 and CDR2: MNHEY, SVGAGI. The CDR3 length is 13 residues. Trimming took 5 bases from V and 7 from J; bases not matched to a gene: 6. The CDR3 protein is CASSRTGMGGYTF. As DNA, the CDR3 is TGTGCCAGCAGTCGGACAGGGATGGGTGGCTACACCTTC.

V gene TRBV19 combines with J gene TRBJ1-4; D unclear. V was trimmed by 3 bases and J by 4 bases, leaving 9 bases between them. This CDR3 region has 14 residues. CDR1 LNHDA and CDR2 SQIVND come from the germline V gene (reference sequence). The chain's CDR3 is CASSIGEFNEKLFF. The DNA for the CDR3 is TGTGCCAGTAGTATCGGGGAATTTAATGAAAAACTGTTTTTT.

The CDR3 protein is CASSEGDRIHGYTF. The DNA of the CDR3 is TGTGCCAGCAGCGAGGGGGACAGGATCCATGGCTACACCTTC. The chain joins TRBV9 to TRBJ1-2, with 8 positions matching TRBD1. Germline V gene lookup returns CDR1 SGDLS and CDR2 YYNGEE. CDR3 size: 14 residues. V shed 3 bases, J shed 6 bases, and the junction held 7 bases outside the gene matches.

CDR3 loop: CASSPTGTASYEQYF. The CDR3 DNA reads TGTGCCAGCAGCCCGACCGGGACAGCGTCCTACGAGCAGTACTTC. The chain combines TRBV9 with TRBJ2-7; 7 bases align to TRBD1. The J segment lost 1 base and the V segment lost 4 bases, leaving 8 bases of the junction unmatched. Germline V gene data show CDR1 as SGDLS and CDR2 as YYNGEE. This CDR3 has 15 residues.

The gene calls are TRBV27 and TRBJ1-5; no clear D. Germline CDR1 reads MNHEY; CDR2 reads SMNVEV (reference sequence). The CDR3 totals 12 residues. V lost 11 bases to trimming and J lost 3 bases, with 11 bases between them. CDR3 loop: CAAGLLNQPQHF. In DNA, the CDR3 is TGTGCCGCGGGGTTACTCAATCAGCCCCAGCATTTT.

J is TRBJ1-5 and V is TRBV19; D remains unclear. V shed 7 bases and J shed 5 bases, with 12 bases lying between them. CDR1 and CDR2 (germline): LNHDA, SQIVND (reference sequence). This CDR3 comprises 13 residues. The CDR3 sequence is CASTPAADQPQHF. In nucleotides, the CDR3 is TGTGCCAGTACCCCCGCCGCGGATCAGCCCCAGCATTTT.

The chain is built from TRBV5-1 and TRBJ2-7; 8 bases align to TRBD2. The CDR3 sequence is 16 residues long. Germline V CDR1 and CDR2: SGHRS, YFSETQ. The J segment lost 2 bases and the V segment lost 0 bases, leaving 7 bases of the junction unmatched. In nucleotides, the CDR3 is TGCGCCAGCAGCTTGGCTAACGGGAGGGCCCCCTACGAGCAGTACTTC. Protein product: CASSLANGRAPYEQYF. Using reference TRBV5-1 and TRBJ2-7 for the parts outside the CDR3, the full variable domain is KAGVTQTPRYLIKTRGQQVTLSCSPISGHRSVSWYQQTPGQGLQFLFEYFSETQRNKGNFPGRFSGRQFSNSRSEMNVSTLELGDSALYLCASSLANGRAPYEQYFGPGTRLTVT.

The chain is built from TRBV10-2 and TRBJ2-7, with a weak D call TRBD2 (6 bases). Germline V gives CDR1 WSHSY, CDR2 SAAADI. The germline V and J ends were trimmed by 4 bases and 0 bases, with 13 bases remaining between them. The CDR3 covers 15 residues. The chain's CDR3 is CASSATSWSSYEQYF. CDR3 nucleotides: TGCGCCAGCAGTGCAACTAGCTGGAGCTCCTACGAGCAGTACTTC.

This clone appeared many times. The chain is built from TRBV27 and TRBJ1-1; D remains ambiguous. Germline V gene lookup returns CDR1 MNHEY and CDR2 SMNVEV (reference sequence). Trimming took off 5 bases at V and 10 bases at J, with 17 bases between the two ends. The CDR3 is made up of 13 amino acids. CDR3 loop: CASSRVGRSSAFF. The CDR3 DNA is TGTGCCAGCAGTCGGGTCGGCCGATCGTCAGCTTTCTTT.

This chain connects TRBV27 to TRBJ2-7, with TRBD1 matching 9 bases. The CDR3 sequence is 15 residues long. Germline V CDR1 and CDR2: MNHEY, SMNVEV (reference sequence). J was trimmed by 6 bases and V by 6 bases; bases with no gene match: 12. CDR3 in DNA: TGTGCCAGCAGCCTCCACCGGGACAGGGCTGGCGAGCAGTACTTC. This codes for CASSLHRDRAGEQYF.

The genes are TRBV6-1 and TRBJ1-1; no reliable D call. This CDR3 is 12 amino acids long. Germline V lookup: CDR1 MNHNS, CDR2 SASEGT. Trimming removed 0 bases from V and 8 bases from J, with 7 bases in between. The CDR3 loop is CASSEARREAFF. The CDR3 coding sequence is TGTGCCAGCAGTGAAGCGCGTAGAGAAGCTTTCTTT.

The V call is TRBV9, the J call TRBJ2-1; D possibly corresponds to TRBD1 (5 bases). Germline CDR1 and CDR2: SGDLS and YYNGEE. This CDR3 spans 15 amino acids. V dropped 0 bases and J dropped 4 bases, with 11 bases sitting between them. In DNA form, the CDR3 reads TGTGCCAGCAGCGTAGGAACACAGGCTTACAATGAGCAGTTCTTC. This codes for CASSVGTQAYNEQFF.

The chain uses TRBV21-1 and TRBJ1-5. TRBV21-1 is listed as a pseudogene. The CDR3 is made up of 12 amino acids. CDR3 in amino acids: CASMRSNQPQHF. The DNA of the CDR3 is TGTGCCAGCATGCGGAGCAATCAGCCCCAGCATTTT.

The chain joins TRBV5-1 to TRBJ2-7, with 9 bases identical to TRBD2. Germline CDR1 is SGHRS and CDR2 is YFSETQ. The CDR3 totals 14 residues. J was trimmed by 3 bases and V by 3 bases; bases with no gene match: 4. The CDR3 loop reads CASSSASGNYEQYF. In nucleotides, the CDR3 is TGCGCCAGCAGCTCGGCTAGCGGGAACTACGAGCAGTACTTC.

This clone occurred a few times. The chain is built from TRBV4-1 and TRBJ2-3, with TRBD2 matching 8 bases. Trimming removed 7 bases from V and 5 bases from J; junction bases left unmatched: 11. From germline, CDR1 is MGHRA and CDR2 YSYEKL. This CDR3 contains 15 residues. CDR3 amino acids: CASTRGGTPQDTQYF. Here the CDR3 DNA reads TGCGCCAGCACCCGCGGGGGGACCCCACAAGATACGCAGTATTTT.

V and J are TRBV11-2 and TRBJ2-7; possibly TRBD2 for D (6 bases). From germline, CDR1 is SGHAT and CDR2 FQNNGV. The V and J ends lost 5 bases and 0 bases respectively, with 20 bases between them. This CDR3 comprises 17 residues. The CDR3 DNA reads as TGTGCCAGCAGCGATTACAAGCTAGCGTATAGCTCCTACGAGCAGTACTTC. As protein: CASSDYKLAYSSYEQYF.

V usage is TRBV5-1 and J usage is TRBJ1-6; no clear D. The V end lost 0 bases, the J end lost 0 bases, and 4 bases lay between the germline ends. Per the germline V gene, CDR1 is SGHRS and CDR2 is YFSETQ. There are 15 residues in the CDR3. Written as DNA, the CDR3 is TGCGCCAGCAGCTTGGACAACTCCTATAATTCACCCCTCCACTTT. It codes for CASSLDNSYNSPLHF.

This rearrangement joins TRBV7-2 to TRBJ2-2; 9 bases align to TRBD1. CDR3 size: 15 residues. From germline, CDR1 is SGHTA and CDR2 FQGNSA. V was clipped by 5 bases and J by 1 base; unmatched bases: 2. The CDR3, as DNA: TGTGCCAGCAGCCTGGACAGGGGGAACACCGGGGAGCTGTTTTTT. This encodes CASSLDRGNTGELFF. The whole variable domain, remainder taken from reference TRBV7-2 and TRBJ2-2, is GAGVSQSPSNKVTEKGKDVELRCDPISGHTALYWYRQSLGQGLEFLIYFQGNSAPDKSGLPSDRFSAERTGGSVSTLTIQRTQQEDSAVYLCASSLDRGNTGELFFGEGSRLTVL.

The rearrangement uses TRBV27 and TRBJ2-1, with a weak D call TRBD2 (6 bases). From germline, CDR1 is MNHEY and CDR2 SMNVEV (reference sequence). V gave up 0 bases and J gave up 3 bases, with 15 bases separating them. This CDR3 has 17 amino acids. CDR3 nucleotides: TGTGCCAGCAGTTTATCCCAGGGTAGCGGATTCTACAATGAGCAGTTCTTC. Encoded protein: CASSLSQGSGFYNEQFF.

The chain links TRBV5-1 to TRBJ2-3; TRBD2 might be the D (6 bases). The CDR3 extends over 16 amino acids. Germline V gene lookup returns CDR1 SGHRS and CDR2 YFSETQ. V was clipped by 0 bases and J by 2 bases, with 13 bases between them. As DNA, the CDR3 is TGCGCCAGCAGCTTGGATGGCCCGGGAGCCACAGATACGCAGTATTTT. It is translated as CASSLDGPGATDTQYF.

The chain has TRBV5-1 and TRBJ1-2; the match to TRBD1 covers 7 bases. The CDR3 is 14 amino acids. Germline loops: CDR1 SGHRS, CDR2 YFSETQ. After removal of 4 bases from V and 1 base from J, the junction contained 4 bases not matched to a gene. CDR3 in DNA: TGCGCCAGCAGCGCGGGACAGATTAACTATGGCTACACCTTC. As protein: CASSAGQINYGYTF.

The V and J genes are TRBV4-1 and TRBJ1-4; TRBD1 might be the D (6 bases). The V gene lost 2 bases and the J gene lost 4 bases, with 14 bases spanning the gap. Germline CDR1 is MGHRA and CDR2 is YSYEKL. The CDR3 loop spans 16 amino acids. The DNA for the CDR3 is TGCGCCAGCAGCCAAAGACAGGCACCGAATAATGAAAAACTGTTTTTT. As protein: CASSQRQAPNNEKLFF.

V gene TRBV2 combines with J gene TRBJ1-4; a weak D match, TRBD1 (5 bases). Trimming took 5 bases from V and 8 from J, leaving 12 bases between them. Germline CDR1 reads SNHLY; CDR2 reads FYNNEI. The CDR3 loop spans 13 amino acids. CDR3 protein: CASSRGEGEKLFF. DNA for the CDR3: TGTGCCAGCAGTCGGGGGGAAGGGGAAAAACTGTTTTTT.

The gene calls are TRBV27 and TRBJ2-1; 16 bases match TRBD2. The V segment lost 5 bases and the J segment 14 bases; nucleotides outside the gene matches: 12. Germline lookup yields CDR1 MNHEY and CDR2 SMNVEV (reference sequence). CDR3 length equals 16 residues. This CDR3 reads CASSPSGTSGGGVEFF. CDR3 DNA sequence: TGTGCCAGCAGTCCTTCCGGGACTAGCGGGGGGGGTGTAGAGTTCTTC.

The chain has TRBV19 and TRBJ1-1; 8 bases fit TRBD1. V lost 5 bases and J lost 6; bases outside the gene matches: 8. The CDR3 covers 14 residues. In germline, CDR1 is LNHDA, CDR2 SQIVND (reference sequence). CDR3 nucleotide sequence: TGTGCCAGTAGTCCTTCCGACAGGGGTGCTGAAGCTTTCTTT. Encoded protein: CASSPSDRGAEAFF.